This T cell receptor (beta chain) was retrieved from a study of blood T cell repertoires in COVID-19. In the study overall: COVID-19 samples, acute and convalescent, were from the United States, Italy and Spain. The analysed material was cDNA or gDNA that came from T cells, B-cell-depleted T cells, or PBMCs.

Trimming removed 5 bases at V and 0 bases at J, with 11 bases between. This CDR3 spans 15 amino acids. Germline loops: CDR1 SGHAT, CDR2 FQNNGV. In the study's own analysis: Amplification of reference gene primers was used by the study to estimate nucleated cell counts. Sequenced by immunoSEQ multiplex PCR; TCRdb stores in-frame clones only, minus some. The V and J calls and the clone size are those of that table, but D and trimming were determined from the DNA. The table includes some 110,000 clones, about 85% detected once. The V gene is TRBV11-2, the J gene TRBJ2-1, with D possibly TRBD2 on 5 matching bases. The sample was peripheral blood. The clonotype comes from a man aged 35-49 years with acute or convalescent COVID-19. The chain's CDR3 is CASSPGVSSYNEQFF. CDR3 nucleotide sequence: TGTGCCAGCAGCCCCGGGGTTAGCTCCTACAATGAGCAGTTCTTC.